A selection of T cell receptor beta chains follows, all from one sample in a study of tissue T cells after allogeneic stem cell transplantation. Clones were sequenced by immunoSEQ multiplex PCR, and TCRdb holds only the in-frame ones, with some missing. The sample lists about 28,000 clones, 85% occurring once. The sequenced sample was blood, obtained before transplantation. Every receptor here comes from a woman aged 18-49 years who later had graft-versus-host disease after an allogeneic stem cell transplant. The CDR3 runs from the conserved cysteine through the conserved F or W. Each record gives: CDR3 DNA, CDR3 protein, V gene, J gene, D gene, clone size. The D gene is left open where the match is weak. Not all rows give a size; the values are once, few, many and, for expanded clones, a class.

DNA: TGCGCCAGCAGCTTGGGGGCGGGACAGGGTGTTGAGGCCCAGCATTTT; CDR3: CASSLGAGQGVEAQHF; V: TRBV5-1; J: TRBJ1-5; D: TRBD1; size: NA
DNA: TGTGCCAGCAGCCCCGGGGACAGTTTAGGGCTCGAGCAGTACTTC; CDR3: CASSPGDSLGLEQYF; V: TRBV5-4; J: TRBJ2-7; D: TRBD1; size: NA
DNA: TGTGCCAGTAGAGGTGGGACAGGGCGCTCCTACGAGCAGTACTTC; CDR3: CASRGGTGRSYEQYF; V: TRBV19; J: TRBJ2-7; D: TRBD1; size: few
DNA: TGTGCCAGCAGCTTGACTGTTGAGCAGTTCTTC; CDR3: CASSLTVEQFF; V: TRBV5-4; J: TRBJ2-1; D: NA; size: NA
DNA: TGTGCCAGCAGCTTATGGGGTGGCAGCGGTGGGGCCACTGAAGCTTTCTTT; CDR3: CASSLWGGSGGATEAFF; V: TRBV7-2; J: TRBJ1-1; D: NA; size: NA
DNA: TGTGCCTGGAGTGTCGAGGCCTCCGGGAGAGGAAACACCATATATTTT; CDR3: CAWSVEASGRGNTIYF; V: TRBV30; J: TRBJ1-3; D: NA; size: NA
DNA: TGTGCCAGCAGCAATGGAGGGGGGGTGAACACTGAAGCTTTCTTT; CDR3: CASSNGGGVNTEAFF; V: TRBV21-1; J: TRBJ1-1; D: NA; size: NA
DNA: TGTGCCAGCAAAATTGACTCACAGACCGGCAATGAGCAGTTCTTC; CDR3: CASKIDSQTGNEQFF; V: TRBV27; J: TRBJ2-1; D: NA; size: once
DNA: TGTGCCATCAGTGAGTCACGGGAATTCTATGGCTACACCTTC; CDR3: CAISESREFYGYTF; V: TRBV10-3; J: TRBJ1-2; D: NA; size: NA
DNA: TGTGCCAGCAGCTTAGTGGGGGGCCCAGATACGCAGTATTTT; CDR3: CASSLVGGPDTQYF; V: TRBV7-3; J: TRBJ2-3; D: NA; size: NA
DNA: TGCAGTGCTAGTGCCTTCGGACCCTACAATGAGCAGTTCTTC; CDR3: CSASAFGPYNEQFF; V: TRBV20-1; J: TRBJ2-1; D: NA; size: few
DNA: TGTGCCTCTTACGGTGGAACCGAGCAGTACTTC; CDR3: CASYGGTEQYF; V: TRBV6-6; J: TRBJ2-7; D: NA; size: NA
DNA: TGTGCCACCAGTGATTCAACTACTCCGGGGGTCTATGAGCAGTTCTTC; CDR3: CATSDSTTPGVYEQFF; V: TRBV24-1; J: TRBJ2-1; D: NA; size: NA
DNA: TGTGCCAGTAGTATGATGGACAGGGCAGAGACCCAGTACTTC; CDR3: CASSMMDRAETQYF; V: TRBV19; J: TRBJ2-5; D: TRBD1; size: once
DNA: TGTGCCAGCAGCACACGACCTGAAGCTTTCTTT; CDR3: CASSTRPEAFF; V: TRBV7-9; J: TRBJ1-1; D: NA; size: NA
DNA: TGTGCCAGCAGCTTAAGGACAGGGAACACTGAAGCTTTCTTT; CDR3: CASSLRTGNTEAFF; V: TRBV7-2; J: TRBJ1-1; D: TRBD1; size: NA
DNA: TGTGCCAGCAGCTACGGGGCGGGATGGACCAATGGCTACACCTTC; CDR3: CASSYGAGWTNGYTF; V: TRBV13; J: TRBJ1-2; D: NA; size: NA
DNA: TGTGCCAGCGACCGGTGGTGGTTAGGGGGTCCCTACAATGAGCAGTTCTTC; CDR3: CASDRWWLGGPYNEQFF; V: TRBV5-5; J: TRBJ2-1; D: NA; size: NA
DNA: TGTGCCAGCAGTTACCCCACAGGGGGCTCTTATGAGCAGTTCTTC; CDR3: CASSYPTGGSYEQFF; V: TRBV6-5; J: TRBJ2-1; D: TRBD1; size: NA
DNA: TGTGCCAGCAGTCCCCAGAGTAGCTCCTACGAGCAGTACTTC; CDR3: CASSPQSSSYEQYF; V: TRBV6-5; J: TRBJ2-7; D: NA; size: NA
DNA: TGTGCCAGCAGCTCCTGGACTAGCGGGAGAGAAGATACGCAGTATTTT; CDR3: CASSSWTSGREDTQYF; V: TRBV11-2; J: TRBJ2-3; D: TRBD2; size: NA
DNA: TGTGCCAGCAGCTTAGTGGGCAGCGGGACCCCAGAGTACGAGCAGTACTTC; CDR3: CASSLVGSGTPEYEQYF; V: TRBV7-9; J: TRBJ2-7; D: TRBD2; size: medium-sized
DNA: TGCAGTGCTAGAGATCGAGGTGCGGCTTTCTTT; CDR3: CSARDRGAAFF; V: TRBV20-1; J: TRBJ1-1; D: NA; size: NA
DNA: TGTGCCAGCAGCTTAGGGAGAAACGAGCAGTTCTTC; CDR3: CASSLGRNEQFF; V: TRBV7-2; J: TRBJ2-1; D: NA; size: NA
DNA: TGTGCCAGCAGCCAAGGACAGGGGTCGAGGACTGAAGCTTTCTTT; CDR3: CASSQGQGSRTEAFF; V: TRBV21-1; J: TRBJ1-1; D: NA; size: NA
DNA: TGTGCCAGCAGCTTCCCGACAGGGGCCAACTATGGCTACACCTTC; CDR3: CASSFPTGANYGYTF; V: TRBV5-4; J: TRBJ1-2; D: TRBD1; size: NA
DNA: TGTGCCAGCAGCCCTAGGACGACGGGGGAGCAGTACTTC; CDR3: CASSPRTTGEQYF; V: TRBV5-6; J: TRBJ2-7; D: NA; size: NA
DNA: TGTGCCAGCAGTTACTCTACAGGGGGATCTTCACCCCTCCACTTT; CDR3: CASSYSTGGSSPLHF; V: TRBV6-2/TRBV6-3; J: TRBJ1-6; D: TRBD1; size: NA
DNA: TGCGCCAGCAGCCCGACTAGCGGGGGTTCATCAGATACGCAGTATTTT; CDR3: CASSPTSGGSSDTQYF; V: TRBV5-1; J: TRBJ2-3; D: TRBD2; size: NA
DNA: TGTGCCAGCAGTTCGAGAGGGGGCAGGGGGCCCGAGCAGTACTTC; CDR3: CASSSRGGRGPEQYF; V: TRBV27; J: TRBJ2-7; D: TRBD1; size: NA
DNA: TGTGCCAGCAGCTTACAGGGGAACACTGAAGCTTTCTTT; CDR3: CASSLQGNTEAFF; V: TRBV7-3; J: TRBJ1-1; D: NA; size: few
DNA: TGTGCCAGCAGTGAATATAGTTTCGGCAGATCCTCTGGAAACACCATATATTTT; CDR3: CASSEYSFGRSSGNTIYF; V: TRBV2; J: TRBJ1-3; D: NA; size: NA
DNA: TGTGCCAGCAGTTTAGACCCATCCTACAATGAGCAGTTCTTC; CDR3: CASSLDPSYNEQFF; V: TRBV6-5; J: TRBJ2-1; D: NA; size: once
DNA: TGTGCCAGCAGCTTCACAGGGGACACTGAAGCTTTCTTT; CDR3: CASSFTGDTEAFF; V: TRBV11-2; J: TRBJ1-1; D: TRBD1; size: NA
DNA: TGCGCCAGCAGCCGAAGGGACACCGGGGAGCTGTTTTTT; CDR3: CASSRRDTGELFF; V: TRBV5-1; J: TRBJ2-2; D: NA; size: NA
DNA: TGTGCCAGCAGTTCCCTAGGTTTTGGAAGCTCCTACAATGAGCAGTTCTTC; CDR3: CASSSLGFGSSYNEQFF; V: TRBV28; J: TRBJ2-1; D: NA; size: NA
DNA: TGTGCCAGCAGTCAACAGGGTTGGGCCACTACATCTGGAAACACCATATATTTT; CDR3: CASSQQGWATTSGNTIYF; V: TRBV6-6; J: TRBJ1-3; D: NA; size: NA
DNA: TGTGCCAGCAGCTGGACAGGGGGCGGTGAAAAACTGTTTTTT; CDR3: CASSWTGGGEKLFF; V: TRBV6-6; J: TRBJ1-4; D: TRBD1; size: once
DNA: TGTGCCAGCAGCCAGACCTCCCTCGCCGGTCAGCCCCAGCATTTT; CDR3: CASSQTSLAGQPQHF; V: TRBV3-1/TRBV3-2; J: TRBJ1-5; D: NA; size: few
DNA: TGCGCCAGCAGCCCATCGAGTGGGGAGACCCAGTACTTC; CDR3: CASSPSSGETQYF; V: TRBV5-1; J: TRBJ2-5; D: NA; size: NA
DNA: TGTGCCAGCAGAGGGGGCCCCTCCTACGAGCAGTACTTC; CDR3: CASRGGPSYEQYF; V: TRBV7-2; J: TRBJ2-7; D: TRBD1; size: NA
DNA: TGCAGCGTCCAGGGCGGGACAGCGAGGAACACCGGGGAGCTGTTTTTT; CDR3: CSVQGGTARNTGELFF; V: TRBV29-1; J: TRBJ2-2; D: NA; size: few
DNA: TGTGCCAGCAGTTTTCTCGACGACAGGTTCGCCTACAATGAGCAGTTCTTC; CDR3: CASSFLDDRFAYNEQFF; V: TRBV28; J: TRBJ2-1; D: NA; size: NA
DNA: TGTGCCAGCAGTTACTCGCTGGGACAGAGTGAAAAACTGTTTTTT; CDR3: CASSYSLGQSEKLFF; V: TRBV6-5; J: TRBJ1-4; D: TRBD1; size: NA
DNA: TGTGCCAGCAGGCGCCCAGGGGGGAGCTATGGCTACACCTTC; CDR3: CASRRPGGSYGYTF; V: TRBV28; J: TRBJ1-2; D: TRBD1; size: NA
DNA: TGTGCCAGTAGGCTACGACTAGCGGGAGGGCCGGAGACCCAGTACTTC; CDR3: CASRLRLAGGPETQYF; V: TRBV19; J: TRBJ2-5; D: TRBD2; size: NA
DNA: TGCGCCAGCAGCCCAGGACAGGCGAACACCGGGGAGCTGTTTTTT; CDR3: CASSPGQANTGELFF; V: TRBV5-1; J: TRBJ2-2; D: TRBD1; size: NA
DNA: TGCGCCAGCAGTCACCCCGGGACTATATACGAGCAGTACTTC; CDR3: CASSHPGTIYEQYF; V: TRBV23-1; J: TRBJ2-7; D: TRBD2; size: NA
DNA: TGTGCCAGCAGCTTAGAGGCAGGCTTTAGCTCCTACGAGCAGTACTTC; CDR3: CASSLEAGFSSYEQYF; V: TRBV11-2; J: TRBJ2-7; D: NA; size: NA
DNA: TGTGCCAGCAGTGGGAGGACAGGGGGGAGTTCACCCCTCCACTTT; CDR3: CASSGRTGGSSPLHF; V: TRBV2; J: TRBJ1-6; D: TRBD1; size: few
DNA: TGCGCCAGCAGCTTGGATCTGGTTCGATCACCCCTCCACTTT; CDR3: CASSLDLVRSPLHF; V: TRBV5-1; J: TRBJ1-6; D: NA; size: NA
DNA: TGTGCCTGGACCCAGGCCAGCCCCGGCGAGCAGTACTTC; CDR3: CAWTQASPGEQYF; V: TRBV30; J: TRBJ2-7; D: NA; size: NA
DNA: TGTGCCAGCAGCTTGGAAGGGGGCAGTAACTATGGCTACACCTTC; CDR3: CASSLEGGSNYGYTF; V: TRBV5-5; J: TRBJ1-2; D: TRBD1; size: NA
DNA: TGTGCCAGCAGTCAACTGGGATACCATGGCTACACCTTC; CDR3: CASSQLGYHGYTF; V: TRBV6-5; J: TRBJ1-2; D: NA; size: NA
DNA: TGTGCCAGCAGTTATTTGTGGTCGACTGACAGTGCCACTGAAGCTTTCTTT; CDR3: CASSYLWSTDSATEAFF; V: TRBV6-2/TRBV6-3; J: TRBJ1-1; D: NA; size: NA
DNA: TGTGCCAGCAAATTGGACAGCCCCCCCTACGAGCAGTACTTC; CDR3: CASKLDSPPYEQYF; V: TRBV2; J: TRBJ2-7; D: NA; size: NA
DNA: TGTGCCAGCAGCTTGGGACCGGTCGCCTACAATGAGCAGTTCTTC; CDR3: CASSLGPVAYNEQFF; V: TRBV7-3; J: TRBJ2-1; D: NA; size: NA
DNA: TGTGCCAGCAGAATAGCGGGAGGCTCCTACGAGCAGTACTTC; CDR3: CASRIAGGSYEQYF; V: TRBV6-6; J: TRBJ2-7; D: TRBD2; size: NA